This is a list of T cell receptor beta chains from one sample in a study of T-cell reconstitution after alpha-beta-depleted transplantation in children. TCRdb re-called the PCR reads through MiXCR, storing one row per CDR3 protein. The table has hundreds of thousands of distinct CDR3 sequences, about 15% seen once. The starting material was PBMCs from the stem cell graft donor, obtained from the stem cell graft. These receptors were taken from a human donor who donated a stem cell graft to a child with acute myeloid leukemia. Each CDR3 is given with its conserved first and last residue. The order of the fields is J gene, D gene, clone size, V gene, CDR3 protein, CDR3 DNA. A D gene is named only where the DNA matches it firmly. The size field is filled for only some rows; it gives once, few, many or a size class.

TRBJ2-7 | TRBD1 | many | TRBV5-1 | CASSFSTGGHEQYF | TGCGCCAGCAGCTTCTCGACAGGGGGCCACGAGCAGTACTTC
TRBJ2-5 | TRBD1 | . | TRBV12-3/TRBV12-4 | CASSGQGADQETQYF | TGTGCCAGCAGCGGACAGGGGGCCGACCAAGAGACCCAGTACTTC
TRBJ1-2 | . | many | TRBV6-5 | CASRQEEFYGYTF | TGTGCCAGCCGTCAGGAGGAGTTCTATGGCTACACCTTC
TRBJ1-4 | TRBD1 | few | TRBV5-5 | CASSGGTGDEKLFF | TGTGCCAGCAGCGGGGGGACAGGAGATGAAAAACTGTTTTTT
TRBJ2-1 | . | many | TRBV24-1 | CATSDVGEGDNEQFF | TGTGCCACCAGTGACGTGGGGGAAGGGGACAATGAGCAGTTCTTC
TRBJ1-2 | TRBD1 | many | TRBV20-1 | CSARHEGTGNGYTF | TGCAGTGCTAGACATGAAGGGACAGGGAACGGCTACACCTTC
TRBJ2-3 | TRBD1 | few | TRBV12-3/TRBV12-4 | CASSLDRGLGADTQYF | TGTGCCAGCAGTCTGGACAGGGGGCTAGGGGCAGATACGCAGTATTTT
TRBJ2-3 | TRBD1 | many | TRBV29-1 | CSVRGGQGWNTQYF | TGCAGCGTGCGCGGGGGACAGGGGTGGAATACGCAGTATTTT
TRBJ2-1 | TRBD2 | few | TRBV29-1 | CSVRGTSGGAREQFF | TGCAGCGTTCGTGGGACTAGCGGGGGGGCGCGGGAGCAGTTCTTC
TRBJ2-5 | TRBD2 | many | TRBV7-7 | CASSPGTSGGQETQYF | TGTGCCAGCAGCCCCGGGACTAGCGGGGGACAAGAGACCCAGTACTTC
TRBJ1-1 | . | few | TRBV6-6 | CASTHGGNTEAFF | TGTGCCAGCACTCACGGGGGGAACACTGAAGCTTTCTTT
TRBJ1-1 | . | . | TRBV7-2 | CASSRGGDGTEAFF | TGTGCCAGCAGCCGCGGTGGGGATGGCACTGAAGCTTTCTTT
TRBJ2-2 | TRBD2 | few | TRBV10-1 | CASSDRLAGMTNTGELFF | TGCGCCAGCAGTGACCGACTAGCGGGGATGACGAACACCGGGGAGCTGTTTTTT
TRBJ2-5 | . | few | TRBV7-2 | CASKNDFTAETQYF | TGTGCCAGCAAAAACGACTTTACGGCGGAGACCCAGTACTTC
TRBJ2-1 | . | . | TRBV7-3 | CASSFEPLSEQFF | TGTGCCAGCAGCTTCGAACCCCTGAGTGAGCAGTTCTTC
TRBJ1-4 | TRBD1 | many | TRBV6-5 | CASSYSDRGNEKLFF | TGTGCCAGCAGTTACTCTGACAGGGGTAATGAAAAACTGTTTTTT
TRBJ2-3 | . | . | TRBV2 | CASRPERDTQYF | TGTGCCAGCAGACCTGAGAGAGATACGCAGTATTTT
TRBJ2-3 | . | few | TRBV5-1 | CASRGVEASTDTQYF | TGCGCCAGCAGAGGGGTAGAGGCTAGCACAGATACGCAGTATTTT
TRBJ1-5 | . | many | TRBV20-1 | CSASRRNQPQHF | TGCAGTGCTAGCCGGAGGAATCAGCCCCAGCATTTT
TRBJ2-5 | TRBD1 | . | TRBV14 | CASNDRGETQYF | TGTGCCAGCAACGACAGGGGAGAGACCCAGTACTTC
TRBJ2-2 | . | . | TRBV7-6 | CASSLESRGTGELFF | TGTGCCAGCAGCTTAGAAAGCAGGGGCACCGGGGAGCTGTTTTTT
TRBJ1-3 | TRBD1 | . | TRBV11-2 | CASSLDPTGHVPGNTIYF | TGTGCCAGCAGCTTAGACCCGACAGGGCACGTTCCTGGAAACACCATATATTTT
TRBJ1-5 | . | many | TRBV5-6 | CASSLGLANQPQHF | TGTGCCAGCAGCTTGGGTTTGGCCAATCAGCCCCAGCATTTT
TRBJ2-1 | TRBD1 | few | TRBV4-1 | CASSQDRDRVYNEQFF | TGCGCCAGCAGCCAAGATAGGGACAGGGTCTACAATGAGCAGTTCTTC
TRBJ1-1 | . | few | TRBV7-8 | CASSGGTDLGPEAFF | TGTGCCAGCAGCGGGGGGACGGACCTGGGGCCTGAAGCTTTCTTT
TRBJ1-6 | . | many | TRBV20-1 | CSARQGGGSPLHF | TGCAGTGCTAGGCAGGGCGGAGGTTCACCCCTCCACTTT
TRBJ2-3 | . | few | TRBV20-1 | CSAIPVGAGDTQYF | TGCAGTGCTATTCCAGTGGGGGCAGGGGATACGCAGTATTTT
TRBJ1-2 | . | . | TRBV7-2 | CASSLERRGSYGYTF | TGTGCCAGCAGCTTAGAGAGGAGGGGGAGTTATGGCTACACCTTC
TRBJ2-7 | TRBD2 | . | TRBV5-6 | CASSLRTSLYEQYF | TGTGCCAGCAGCTTACGGACTAGTCTCTACGAGCAGTACTTC
TRBJ2-2 | . | many | TRBV24-1 | CATSDSWGSNTGELFF | TGTGCCACCAGTGATTCCTGGGGATCGAACACCGGGGAGCTGTTTTTT
TRBJ2-3 | . | many | TRBV20-1 | CSARGRFLDTQYF | TGCAGTGCTAGAGGTAGATTTCTGGATACGCAGTATTTT
TRBJ2-1 | TRBD2 | many | TRBV20-1 | CSASTSGGAGEQFF | TGCAGTGCTTCGACTAGCGGGGGGGCCGGTGAGCAGTTCTTC
TRBJ2-5 | . | . | TRBV24-1 | CATSDAAGSGKETQYF | TGTGCCACCAGTGATGCCGCAGGTTCGGGGAAAGAGACCCAGTACTTC
TRBJ1-1 | . | . | TRBV20-1 | CSASFRASNTEAFF | TGCAGTGCTAGTTTCAGGGCTAGTAACACTGAAGCTTTCTTT
TRBJ2-6 | TRBD1 | . | TRBV7-8 | CASSLRGRGYSGANVLTF | TGTGCCAGCAGCTTAAGGGGCAGGGGGTACTCTGGGGCCAACGTCCTGACTTTC
TRBJ2-2 | . | many | TRBV24-1 | CATSDFGPTGELFF | TGTGCCACCAGTGATTTTGGGCCCACCGGGGAGCTGTTTTTT
TRBJ1-1 | . | many | TRBV6-5 | CASKPPNRDWDTEAFF | TGTGCCAGCAAGCCCCCGAACCGGGATTGGGACACTGAAGCTTTCTTT